These 14 T cell receptor beta chains were sequenced from one sample in a study of T cell changes during pregnancy in multiple sclerosis. Measured with immunoSEQ multiplex PCR; TCRdb has only the in-frame clones, and not every one. Of about 70,000 clones listed, 85% to 95% are singletons. Sequencing was performed on CD4+ T cells from peripheral blood mononuclear cells, taken after pregnancy. These receptors all stem from a female donor with multiple sclerosis, enrolled in a pregnancy study.

The V gene is TRBV9, the J gene TRBJ1-3; tentative D call: TRBD1 (6 bases). The CDR3 consists of 16 residues. V was shortened by 4 bases and J by 0 bases, with 14 bases between the two germline ends. The germline V gene has CDR1 SGDLS and CDR2 YYNGEE. CDR3 nucleotides: TGTGCCAGCAGCTCAATAACAGGGAGCTCTGGAAACACCATATATTTT. It translates to CASSSITGSSGNTIYF.

The chain links TRBV29-1 to TRBJ1-1; D remains unclear. The V gene's germline CDR1 is SQVTM and CDR2 ANQGSEA. V lost 6 bases and J lost 0, with 11 bases in between. The length of the CDR3 is 13 residues. The CDR3 nucleotides read TGCAGCGTCGGAGGTGGGATGAACACTGAAGCTTTCTTT. Translated: CSVGGGMNTEAFF.

The chain has TRBV28 and TRBJ1-3; TRBD1 aligns across 8 bases. Germline values: CDR1 MDHEN, CDR2 SYDVKM. The CDR3 is 17 residues long. The V gene end was trimmed by 5 bases and the J gene end by 1 base; junction bases not matched to a gene: 10. CDR3 nucleotides: TGTGCCAGCAGTCCCTGGACAGGGAGAGGTTCTGGAAACACCATATATTTT. Residues: CASSPWTGRGSGNTIYF. Supplemented by reference TRBV28 and TRBJ1-3, the full variable domain reads DVKVTQSSRYLVKRTGEKVFLECVQDMDHENMFWYRQDPGLGLRLIYFSYDVKMKEKGDIPEGYSVSREKKERFSLILESASTNQTSMYLCASSPWTGRGSGNTIYFGEGSWLTVV.

This clone was seen more than once but under ten times. The chain links TRBV9 to TRBJ2-1, with TRBD2 as a possible D gene (6 bases). The V gene's germline CDR1 is SGDLS and CDR2 YYNGEE. This CDR3 contains 13 residues. V lost 4 bases, J lost 9 bases, and 14 bases lay in between. The CDR3 DNA follows: TGTGCCAGCAGCATTCGACTAGTCAGTGAGCAGTTCTTC. Translation: CASSIRLVSEQFF.

The chain has TRBV5-4 and TRBJ1-1; D possibly corresponds to TRBD1 (5 bases). Germline CDR1 and CDR2: SGHNT and YYREEE (reference sequence). CDR3 length: 14 residues. The V end was cut by 4 bases, the J end by 5 bases, with 15 bases between. As DNA, the CDR3 is TGTGCCAGCAGCCCAGGCCGGGGGAGGACTGAAGCTTTCTTT. As protein: CASSPGRGRTEAFF.

The gene calls are TRBV18 and TRBJ2-7; maybe TRBD2 (5 bases). The CDR3 is made up of 14 amino acids. Germline CDR1 reads KGHSH; CDR2 reads LQKENI. Trimming removed 6 bases from V and 6 bases from J, with 18 bases in between. In nucleotides, the CDR3 is TGTGCCAGCTCCCCCGTAGAGGGTGTCGGCGAGCAGTACTTC. Translated, it gives CASSPVEGVGEQYF.

The V gene is TRBV30, the J gene TRBJ1-6, with 8 bases lining up with TRBD1. Germline CDR1 and CDR2: GTSNPN and SVGIG (reference sequence). The V and J ends lost 0 bases and 9 bases, in that order; junction bases with no gene match: 4. The CDR3 has 14 residues. The CDR3, as DNA: TGTGCCTGGAGTGTAAACAGGGGGGTTTCACCCCTCCACTTT. It encodes CAWSVNRGVSPLHF.

The chain links TRBV20-1 to TRBJ2-7; 7 nucleotides align to TRBD1. Germline CDR1 is DFQATT and CDR2 is SNEGSKA (reference sequence). Trimming removed 7 bases from V and 6 bases from J; junction bases left unmatched: 6. The CDR3 has 11 amino acids. This chain's CDR3 is CSGITGVEQYF. DNA for the CDR3: TGCAGTGGGATTACAGGGGTCGAGCAGTACTTC.

This sequence joins TRBV7-3 and TRBJ2-1, with 8 bases aligning to TRBD2. The CDR3 is 15 residues long. Trimming cost V 3 bases and J 4 bases; bases outside gene matches: 5. Germline-derived CDR1 and CDR2 are SGHTA and FQGTGA. The CDR3 region is CASSLAGGEYNEQFF. CDR3 nucleotide sequence: TGTGCCAGCAGCTTGGCGGGGGGAGAGTACAATGAGCAGTTCTTC.

The J gene is TRBJ1-2, the V gene TRBV9; 10 positions match TRBD1. The CDR3 sequence is 16 residues long. V gave up 1 base and J gave up 5 bases; unmatched junction bases: 8. Germline V CDR1 and CDR2: SGDLS, YYNGEE. The CDR3 loop is CASSVRDRGLGYGYTF. In DNA, the CDR3 is TGTGCCAGCAGCGTACGGGACAGGGGTTTAGGATATGGCTACACCTTC.

This sequence joins TRBV5-1 and TRBJ1-3; a possible D gene is TRBD1 (5 bases). The CDR3 sequence is 15 residues long. V lost 0 bases to trimming and J lost 9 bases, with 16 bases between them. Germline-derived CDR1 and CDR2 are SGHRS and YFSETQ. The CDR3 DNA reads as TGCGCCAGCAGCTTGGGGCAGGGCGGACGGCGCACCATATATTTT. Its translation: CASSLGQGGRRTIYF. Together with reference TRBV5-1 and TRBJ1-3, the CDR3 gives the full variable domain: KAGVTQTPRYLIKTRGQQVTLSCSPISGHRSVSWYQQTPGQGLQFLFEYFSETQRNKGNFPGRFSGRQFSNSRSEMNVSTLELGDSALYLCASSLGQGGRRTIYFGEGSWLTVV.

J is TRBJ2-1 and V is TRBV7-9; maybe TRBD2 (7 bases). The CDR3 covers 17 residues. From germline, CDR1 is SEHNR and CDR2 FQNEAQ (reference sequence). Between the trimmed V and J ends, which lost 4 bases and 0 bases, there was a span of 16 bases. CDR3 coding DNA: TGTGCCAGCAGCTCACCTAGGGGGGGCGGCTCCTACAATGAGCAGTTCTTC. Translated, it gives CASSSPRGGGSYNEQFF.

The V call is TRBV2, the J call TRBJ1-1; 8 nucleotides agree with TRBD1. Germline CDR1 and CDR2: SNHLY and FYNNEI. With V trimmed by 1 base and J by 11 bases, 3 bases remained unmatched. CDR3 length: 12 residues. CDR3: CASSEGQGFAFF. Here the CDR3 DNA reads TGTGCCAGCAGTGAAGGACAGGGGTTCGCTTTCTTT.

This clone came up once. This chain connects TRBV6-6 to TRBJ2-1; TRBD2 might be the D (6 bases). The germline V gene encodes CDR1 MNHNY and CDR2 SVGAGI (reference sequence). V lost 5 bases and J 10 bases, leaving 12 bases between the germline ends. This CDR3 has 12 residues. The CDR3, as DNA: TGTGCCAGCAGTCACGGACGGGGGGAGCAGTTCTTC. This translates into CASSHGRGEQFF.